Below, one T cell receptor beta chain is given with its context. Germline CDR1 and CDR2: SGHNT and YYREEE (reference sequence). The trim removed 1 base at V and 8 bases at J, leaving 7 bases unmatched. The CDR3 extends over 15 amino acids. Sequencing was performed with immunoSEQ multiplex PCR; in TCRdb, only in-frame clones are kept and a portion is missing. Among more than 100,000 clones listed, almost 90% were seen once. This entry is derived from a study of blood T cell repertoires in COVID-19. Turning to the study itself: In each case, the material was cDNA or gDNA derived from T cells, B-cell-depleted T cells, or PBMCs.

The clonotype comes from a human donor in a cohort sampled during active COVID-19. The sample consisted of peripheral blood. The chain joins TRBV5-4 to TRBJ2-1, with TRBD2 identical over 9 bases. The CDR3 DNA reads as TGTGCCAGCAGCTTGCCGGGACTAGCTCGGTATGAGCAGTTCTTC. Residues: CASSLPGLARYEQFF.